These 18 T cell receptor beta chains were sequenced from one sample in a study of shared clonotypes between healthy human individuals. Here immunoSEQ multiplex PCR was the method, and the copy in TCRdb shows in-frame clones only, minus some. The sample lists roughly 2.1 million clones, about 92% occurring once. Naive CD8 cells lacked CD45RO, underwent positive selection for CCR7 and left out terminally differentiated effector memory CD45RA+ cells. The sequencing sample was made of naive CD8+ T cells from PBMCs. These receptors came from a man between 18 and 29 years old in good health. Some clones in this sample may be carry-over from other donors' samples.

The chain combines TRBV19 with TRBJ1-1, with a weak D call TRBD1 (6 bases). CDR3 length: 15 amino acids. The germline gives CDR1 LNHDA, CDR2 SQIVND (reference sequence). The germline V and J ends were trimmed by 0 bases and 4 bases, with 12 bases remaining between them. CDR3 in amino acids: CASSIEWQGITEAFF. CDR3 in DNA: TGTGCCAGTAGTATAGAGTGGCAGGGGATCACTGAAGCTTTCTTT. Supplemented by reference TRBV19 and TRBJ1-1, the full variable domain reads DGGITQSPKYLFRKEGQNVTLSCEQNLNHDAMYWYRQDPGQGLRLIYYSQIVNDFQKGDIAEGYSVSREKKESFPLTVTSAQKNPTAFYLCASSIEWQGITEAFFGQGTRLTVV.

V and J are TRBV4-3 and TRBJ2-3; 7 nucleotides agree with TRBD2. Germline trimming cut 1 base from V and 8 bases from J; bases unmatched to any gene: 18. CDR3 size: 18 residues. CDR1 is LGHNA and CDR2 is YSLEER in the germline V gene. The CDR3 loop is CASSQVSSGGPPGSTQYF. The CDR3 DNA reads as TGCGCCAGCAGCCAAGTTTCTAGCGGAGGACCTCCGGGTAGTACGCAGTATTTT.

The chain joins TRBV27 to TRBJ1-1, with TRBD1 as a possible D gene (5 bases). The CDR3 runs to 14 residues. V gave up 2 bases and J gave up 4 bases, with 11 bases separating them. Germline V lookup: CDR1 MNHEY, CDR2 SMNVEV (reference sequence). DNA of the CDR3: TGTGCCAGCAGTTTAAGAGCAGGGTTCACTGAAGCTTTCTTT. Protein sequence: CASSLRAGFTEAFF.

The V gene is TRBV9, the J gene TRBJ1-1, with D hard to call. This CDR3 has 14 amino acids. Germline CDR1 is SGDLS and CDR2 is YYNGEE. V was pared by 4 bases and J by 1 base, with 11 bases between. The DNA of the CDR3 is TGTGCCAGCAGCATGGAATGGGGGAACACTGAAGCTTTCTTT. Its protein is CASSMEWGNTEAFF.

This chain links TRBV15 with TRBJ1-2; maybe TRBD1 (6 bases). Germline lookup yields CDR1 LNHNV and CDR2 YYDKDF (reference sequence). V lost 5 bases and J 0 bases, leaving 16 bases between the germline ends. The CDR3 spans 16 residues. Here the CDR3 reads CATSSTGQRANYGYTF. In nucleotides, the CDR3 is TGTGCCACCAGCTCCACCGGACAGAGAGCTAACTATGGCTACACCTTC.

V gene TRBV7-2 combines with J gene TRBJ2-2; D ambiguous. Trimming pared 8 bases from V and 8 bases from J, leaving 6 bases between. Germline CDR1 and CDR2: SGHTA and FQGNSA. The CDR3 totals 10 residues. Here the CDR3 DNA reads TGTGCCAGCGATTCGGGGGAGCTGTTTTTT. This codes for CASDSGELFF.

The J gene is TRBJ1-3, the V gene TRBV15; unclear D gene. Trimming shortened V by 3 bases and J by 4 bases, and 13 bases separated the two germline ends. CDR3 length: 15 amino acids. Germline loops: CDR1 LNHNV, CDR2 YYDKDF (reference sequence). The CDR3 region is CATSSEEARGNTIYF. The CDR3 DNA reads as TGTGCCACCAGCAGTGAGGAGGCACGGGGAAACACCATATATTTT. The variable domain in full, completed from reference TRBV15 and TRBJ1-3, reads DAMVIQNPRYQVTQFGKPVTLSCSQTLNHNVMYWYQQKSSQAPKLLFHYYDKDFNNEADTPDNFQSRRPNTSFCFLDIRSPGLGDTAMYLCATSSEEARGNTIYFGEGSWLTVV.

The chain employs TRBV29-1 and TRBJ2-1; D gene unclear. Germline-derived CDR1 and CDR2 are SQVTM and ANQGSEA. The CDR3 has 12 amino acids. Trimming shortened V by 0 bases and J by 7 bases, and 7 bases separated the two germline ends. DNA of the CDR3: TGCAGCGTTGAAGATCTTCCGAATGAGCAGTTCTTC. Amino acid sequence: CSVEDLPNEQFF.

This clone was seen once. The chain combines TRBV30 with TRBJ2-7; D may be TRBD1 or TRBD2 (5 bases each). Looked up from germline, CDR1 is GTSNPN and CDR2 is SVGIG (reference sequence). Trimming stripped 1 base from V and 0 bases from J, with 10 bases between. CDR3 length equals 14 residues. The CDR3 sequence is CAWSGGSRSYEQYF. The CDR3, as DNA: TGTGCCTGGAGTGGGGGGAGCCGCTCCTACGAGCAGTACTTC.

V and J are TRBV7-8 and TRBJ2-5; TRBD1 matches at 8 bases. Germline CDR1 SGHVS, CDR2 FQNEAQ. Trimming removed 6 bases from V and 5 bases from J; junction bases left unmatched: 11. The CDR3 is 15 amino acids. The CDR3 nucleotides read TGTGCCAGCAGAAATGGGACAGGTAGAAGGGAGACCCAGTACTTC. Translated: CASRNGTGRRETQYF.

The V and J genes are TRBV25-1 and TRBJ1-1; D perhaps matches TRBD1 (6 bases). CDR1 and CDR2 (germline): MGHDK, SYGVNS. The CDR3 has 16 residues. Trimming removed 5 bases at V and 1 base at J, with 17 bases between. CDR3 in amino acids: CASSPNRVQANTEAFF. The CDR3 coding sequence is TGTGCCAGCAGTCCAAACAGGGTCCAGGCGAACACTGAAGCTTTCTTT. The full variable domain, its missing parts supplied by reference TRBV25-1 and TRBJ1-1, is EADIYQTPRYLVIGTGKKITLECSQTMGHDKMYWYQQDPGMELHLIHYSYGVNSTEKGDLSSESTVSRIRTEHFPLTLESARPSHTSQYLCASSPNRVQANTEAFFGQGTRLTVV.

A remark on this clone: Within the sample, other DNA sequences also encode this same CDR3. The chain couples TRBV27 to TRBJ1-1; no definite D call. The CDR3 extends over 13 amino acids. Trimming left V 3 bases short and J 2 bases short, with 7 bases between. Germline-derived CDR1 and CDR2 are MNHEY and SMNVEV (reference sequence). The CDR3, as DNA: TGTGCCAGCAGTTTTACGGGAAACACTGAAGCTTTCTTT. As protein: CASSFTGNTEAFF.

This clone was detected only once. The CDR3 sequence: CAIGSGTGHYGYTF. Here the CDR3 DNA reads TGTGCCATCGGATCCGGGACAGGGCACTATGGCTACACCTTC. This chain joins TRBV10-3 and TRBJ1-2; 9 positions match TRBD1. The V and J ends lost 8 bases and 3 bases, in that order; junction bases with no gene match: 7. The CDR3 totals 14 residues. CDR1 ENHRY and CDR2 SYGVKD come from the germline V gene.

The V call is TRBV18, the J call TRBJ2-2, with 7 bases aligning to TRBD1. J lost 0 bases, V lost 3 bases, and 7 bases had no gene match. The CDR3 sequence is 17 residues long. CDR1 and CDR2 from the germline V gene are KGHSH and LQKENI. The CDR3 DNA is TGTGCCAGCTCACCGATCCGGGACAGCACGAACACCGGGGAGCTGTTTTTT. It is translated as CASSPIRDSTNTGELFF.

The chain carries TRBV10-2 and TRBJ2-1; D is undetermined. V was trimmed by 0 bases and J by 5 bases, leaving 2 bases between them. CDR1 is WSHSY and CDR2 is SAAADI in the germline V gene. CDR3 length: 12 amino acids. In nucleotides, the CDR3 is TGCGCCAGCAGTGAGTCCCACAATGAGCAGTTCTTC. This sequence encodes CASSESHNEQFF.

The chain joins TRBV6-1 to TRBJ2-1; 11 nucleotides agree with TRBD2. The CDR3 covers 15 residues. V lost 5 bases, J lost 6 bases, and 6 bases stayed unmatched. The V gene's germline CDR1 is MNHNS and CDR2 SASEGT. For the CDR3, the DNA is TGTGCCAGCAGTAGACCGGGACTAGCGGCCAATGAGCAGTTCTTC. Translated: CASSRPGLAANEQFF.

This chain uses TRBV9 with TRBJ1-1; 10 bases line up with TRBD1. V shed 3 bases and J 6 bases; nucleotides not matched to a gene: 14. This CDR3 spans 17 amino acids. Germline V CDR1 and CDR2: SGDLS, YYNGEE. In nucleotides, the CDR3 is TGTGCCAGCAGCGCAAGCAAGCACCGGGACAGGGGCTCTGAAGCTTTCTTT. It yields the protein CASSASKHRDRGSEAFF.

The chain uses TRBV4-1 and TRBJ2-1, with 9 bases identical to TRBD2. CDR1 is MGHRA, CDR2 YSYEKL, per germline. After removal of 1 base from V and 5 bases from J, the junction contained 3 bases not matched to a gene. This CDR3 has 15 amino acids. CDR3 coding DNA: TGCGCCAGCAGCCAAGTGGCGGGAGGGCACAATGAGCAGTTCTTC. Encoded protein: CASSQVAGGHNEQFF.